The 23 T cell receptor beta chains below all came from one sample that was sequenced in a study of blood T cell repertoires in COVID-19. Libraries were prepared by immunoSEQ multiplex PCR; TCRdb keeps only in-frame clonotypes and omits some of them. The table lists around 91,000 clones, 79% of them singletons. The sequencing input was peripheral blood. The receptors originated from an elderly woman with active or convalescent COVID-19.

The chain links TRBV29-1 to TRBJ2-1, with D tentatively TRBD2 (5 bases). CDR3 length equals 16 residues. V lost 0 bases, J lost 4 bases, and 16 bases lay in between. CDR1 and CDR2 from the germline V gene are SQVTM and ANQGSEA. The CDR3 spells CSVEDDKRTAYNEQFF. CDR3 in DNA: TGCAGCGTTGAAGATGACAAGCGGACGGCTTACAATGAGCAGTTCTTC.

This sequence joins TRBV10-3 and TRBJ1-5; TRBD1 is a possible D gene (5 bases). Trimming stripped 6 bases from V and 0 bases from J, with 12 bases between. Germline V lookup: CDR1 ENHRY, CDR2 SYGVKD. CDR3 length: 15 amino acids. CDR3 nucleotides: TGTGCCATCAGCCCGGCAAGGGGTAGCAATCAGCCCCAGCATTTT. Protein sequence: CAISPARGSNQPQHF.

This clone showed up just once. The CDR3 protein is CASSFSESSYNEQFF. The DNA of the CDR3 is TGTGCCAGCAGCTTCTCGGAGAGCTCCTACAATGAGCAGTTCTTC. The chain combines TRBV7-9 with TRBJ2-1; D is undetermined. The CDR3 consists of 15 residues. The germline V gene encodes CDR1 SEHNR and CDR2 FQNEAQ (reference sequence). The V gene lost 3 bases and the J gene lost 0 bases, with 9 bases spanning the gap.

This clone was picked up one time. This rearrangement joins TRBV28 to TRBJ1-6, with D hard to call. The germline V gene has CDR1 MDHEN and CDR2 SYDVKM. The CDR3 has 13 amino acids. Trimming removed 7 bases from V and 5 bases from J, with 9 bases in between. CDR3 DNA: TGTGCCAGCATTAGCGGGGATAATTCACCCCTCCACTTT. Translated: CASISGDNSPLHF.

This clone came up a few times. The chain uses TRBV5-1 and TRBJ2-2; no clear D. CDR3 length equals 14 residues. V lost 0 bases to trimming and J lost 3 bases, with 6 bases between them. Germline V gene data show CDR1 as SGHRS and CDR2 as YFSETQ. CDR3 protein: CASSLDSHTGELFF. Here the CDR3 DNA reads TGCGCCAGCAGCTTGGACTCGCACACCGGGGAGCTGTTTTTT.

The J gene is TRBJ2-1, the V gene TRBV19; 12 bases agree with TRBD1. CDR3 length: 16 amino acids. CDR1 is LNHDA and CDR2 is SQIVND in the germline V gene (reference sequence). V gave up 3 bases and J gave up 2 bases; unmatched junction bases: 2. As DNA, the CDR3 is TGTGCCAGTAGTATTGGGGACAGGGGGCCCTACAATGAGCAGTTCTTC. Its translation: CASSIGDRGPYNEQFF.

The V gene is TRBV19, the J gene TRBJ2-3; the D gene is possibly TRBD1 (5 bases). The CDR3 is made up of 14 amino acids. The V end lost 2 bases, the J end lost 3 bases, and 9 bases lay between the germline ends. The germline gives CDR1 LNHDA, CDR2 SQIVND (reference sequence). CDR3 in DNA: TGTGCCAGTAGTATATCTGACAGTACAGATACGCAGTATTTT. Its protein is CASSISDSTDTQYF.

This rearrangement joins TRBV2 to TRBJ2-1, with D unclear. Trimming left V 2 bases short and J 0 bases short, with 11 bases between. From germline, CDR1 is SNHLY and CDR2 FYNNEI. There are 16 residues in the CDR3. The CDR3 spells CASSELSLSSYNEQFF. The CDR3 nucleotides read TGTGCCAGCAGTGAATTAAGCCTGAGCTCCTACAATGAGCAGTTCTTC.

The chain carries TRBV13 and TRBJ1-6; TRBD1 agrees at 9 bases. CDR3 length equals 14 residues. CDR1 is PRHDT and CDR2 is FYEKMQ in the germline V gene (reference sequence). V lost 5 bases and J lost 8; bases outside the gene matches: 4. This CDR3 reads CASSRDREDSPLHF. The CDR3 DNA sequence: TGTGCCAGCAGCAGGGACAGGGAAGATTCACCCCTCCACTTT. Variable domain in full (rest from reference TRBV13 and TRBJ1-6): AAGVIQSPRHLIKEKRETATLKCYPIPRHDTVYWYQQGPGQDPQFLISFYEKMQSDKGSIPDRFSAQQFSDYHSELNMSSLELGDSALYFCASSRDREDSPLHFGNGTRLTVT.

This clone has just one count. The genes are TRBV19 and TRBJ2-2; 8 positions agree with TRBD2. V shed 3 bases and J 6 bases; nucleotides not matched to a gene: 9. The CDR3 is 16 amino acids. CDR1 is LNHDA, CDR2 SQIVND, per germline (reference sequence). The CDR3 protein is CASSIVAGLYAGELFF. CDR3 coding DNA: TGTGCCAGTAGTATCGTAGCGGGACTGTATGCCGGGGAGCTGTTTTTT.

In the case of this clone: This specimen includes other DNA sequences encoding the same CDR3. The V and J genes are TRBV19 and TRBJ2-5; the match to TRBD2 covers 11 bases. The CDR3 is made up of 13 amino acids. V was pared by 8 bases and J by 4 bases, with 3 bases of the junction left unmatched. Per germline, CDR1 LNHDA and CDR2 SQIVND (reference sequence). This CDR3 is CASRLAGGETQYF. CDR3 nucleotides: TGTGCCAGTCGGCTAGCGGGAGGAGAGACCCAGTACTTC.

The chain combines TRBV7-2 with TRBJ2-2; D remains ambiguous. CDR3 length: 16 amino acids. Per the germline V gene, CDR1 is SGHTA and CDR2 is FQGNSA. The V end was cut by 1 base, the J end by 0 bases, with 9 bases between. The CDR3 loop reads CASSLGAPANTGELFF. DNA of the CDR3: TGTGCCAGCAGCTTAGGAGCGCCAGCGAACACCGGGGAGCTGTTTTTT.

The CDR3 DNA reads as TGTGCCAGCAGCCAATCGGGCCATTATGGCTACACCTTC. Its translation is CASSQSGHYGYTF. The chain links TRBV16 to TRBJ1-2; D gene uncertain. The V end lost 0 bases, the J end lost 5 bases, and 7 bases lay between the germline ends. The CDR3 length is 13 residues. Germline-derived CDR1 and CDR2 are KGHSY and FQNENV.

This chain links TRBV4-2 with TRBJ2-1; TRBD1 is a possible D gene (6 bases). The CDR3 has 17 residues. Germline CDR1 LGHNA, CDR2 YNFKEQ. Trimming shortened V by 0 bases and J by 2 bases, and 14 bases separated the two germline ends. The CDR3 here is CASSQDPGQTTYNEQFF. In DNA, the CDR3 is TGTGCCAGCAGCCAAGATCCCGGACAGACCACCTACAATGAGCAGTTCTTC.

CDR3 nucleotides: TGTGCCAGTAGTCAACCGGGACTAGCAACCGAGCAGTACTTC. Its translation: CASSQPGLATEQYF. This chain joins TRBV19 and TRBJ2-7; TRBD2 aligns across 9 bases. The CDR3 is made up of 14 amino acids. Germline V lookup: CDR1 LNHDA, CDR2 SQIVND (reference sequence). Losses at the gene ends were 5 bases for V and 6 bases for J; bases not matched to a gene: 8.

This clone has just one count. V usage is TRBV24-1 and J usage is TRBJ2-3; 8 positions agree with TRBD2. This CDR3 contains 16 residues. Germline loops: CDR1 KGHDR, CDR2 SFDVKD. Trimming took 4 bases from V and 8 from J; bases not matched to a gene: 13. The CDR3 loop is CATSEVGTRDHGTQYF. The CDR3 DNA reads TGTGCCACCAGTGAGGTGGGGACTAGAGACCATGGTACGCAGTATTTT.

The chain links TRBV27 to TRBJ2-1, with 11 bases aligning to TRBD1. Germline V lookup: CDR1 MNHEY, CDR2 SMNVEV (reference sequence). CDR3 length: 17 amino acids. With V trimmed by 7 bases and J by 0 bases, 8 bases remained unmatched. The CDR3 spells CASKPGQGVSSYNEQFF. CDR3 bases: TGTGCCAGCAAGCCGGGACAGGGGGTCAGCTCCTACAATGAGCAGTTCTTC.

This sequence joins TRBV27 and TRBJ2-1; TRBD2 matches 15 bases. CDR1 and CDR2 from the germline V gene are MNHEY and SMNVEV (reference sequence). V was clipped by 5 bases and J by 9 bases; unmatched bases: 5. The CDR3 runs to 15 residues. The CDR3 loop reads CASSPRTSGRGEQFF. DNA for the CDR3: TGTGCCAGCAGTCCCCGGACTAGCGGGAGGGGTGAGCAGTTCTTC.

The chain links TRBV5-4 to TRBJ2-5, with 7 nucleotides matching TRBD1. Germline V CDR1 and CDR2: SGHNT, YYREEE (reference sequence). V was clipped by 2 bases and J by 3 bases; unmatched bases: 1. This CDR3 region has 13 residues. CDR3 region: CASSFQGEETQYF. The CDR3 bases are TGTGCCAGCAGCTTCCAGGGGGAAGAGACCCAGTACTTC. The variable domain in full, completed from reference TRBV5-4 and TRBJ2-5, reads ETGVTQSPTHLIKTRGQQVTLRCSSQSGHNTVSWYQQALGQGPQFIFQYYREEENGRGNFPPRFSGLQFPNYSSELNVNALELDDSALYLCASSFQGEETQYFGPGTRLLVL.

The rearrangement joins TRBV12-5 to TRBJ2-1, with TRBD2 identical over 7 bases. Germline V gene lookup returns CDR1 LGHNT and CDR2 FRNRAP. There are 16 residues in the CDR3. V lost 2 bases, J lost 4 bases, and 8 bases stayed unmatched. CDR3 region: CASGLLAGNIYNEQFF. In DNA form, the CDR3 reads TGTGCTAGTGGTTTGTTAGCGGGTAATATTTACAATGAGCAGTTCTTC.

This clone was counted once. V usage is TRBV5-1 and J usage is TRBJ2-5; 10 bases are shared with TRBD2. The trim removed 0 bases at V and 5 bases at J, leaving 7 bases unmatched. The CDR3 runs 16 residues. Germline V CDR1 and CDR2: SGHRS, YFSETQ. In DNA form, the CDR3 reads TGCGCCAGCAGCTTGGACCTAGCGGGAGAGGGGGAGACCCAGTACTTC. Its protein is CASSLDLAGEGETQYF. The variable domain in full, completed from reference TRBV5-1 and TRBJ2-5, reads KAGVTQTPRYLIKTRGQQVTLSCSPISGHRSVSWYQQTPGQGLQFLFEYFSETQRNKGNFPGRFSGRQFSNSRSEMNVSTLELGDSALYLCASSLDLAGEGETQYFGPGTRLLVL.

The chain couples TRBV10-2 to TRBJ1-2; perhaps TRBD1 as D (5 bases). Germline CDR1 reads WSHSY; CDR2 reads SAAADI. This CDR3 spans 14 amino acids. Trimming took 0 bases from V and 4 from J, leaving 9 bases between them. The CDR3 is CASSESTARYGYTF. The CDR3 DNA reads TGCGCCAGCAGTGAGTCGACAGCGCGCTATGGCTACACCTTC.

The gene calls are TRBV19 and TRBJ2-7; 9 bases map to TRBD2. The V and J ends lost 3 bases and 3 bases, in that order; junction bases with no gene match: 6. The V gene's germline CDR1 is LNHDA and CDR2 SQIVND (reference sequence). The CDR3 covers 15 residues. The CDR3 coding sequence is TGTGCCAGTAGTATGGCTAGCGGGATCTTCTACGAGCAGTACTTC. This encodes CASSMASGIFYEQYF. The full variable domain, in which reference TRBV19 and TRBJ2-7 provide the parts outside the CDR3, is DGGITQSPKYLFRKEGQNVTLSCEQNLNHDAMYWYRQDPGQGLRLIYYSQIVNDFQKGDIAEGYSVSREKKESFPLTVTSAQKNPTAFYLCASSMASGIFYEQYFGPGTRLTVT.